The 28 T cell receptor beta chains in this list originate from one sample, sequenced in a study of blood T cells in healthy people across ages. A second roughly 6 to 12 cycle PCR used barcoded and J-beta primers. TCRdb itself ran the 5' RACE reads through MiXCR, one entry per CDR3 protein. The table has 2 million or so distinct CDR3 sequences, just under 50% seen once. Specimen: blood. The receptors shown here come from a woman aged 40 to 49 in good health.

The chain employs TRBV6-5 and TRBJ1-1; 9 positions agree with TRBD1. CDR1 MNHEY and CDR2 SVGAGI come from the germline V gene. The trim removed 6 bases at V and 3 bases at J, leaving 5 bases unmatched. The CDR3 is made up of 14 amino acids. The CDR3 DNA sequence: TGTGCCAGCAGGAGGGACAGGGTCGACACTGAAGCTTTCTTT. Encoded protein: CASRRDRVDTEAFF.

This clonotype was found a few times. The chain carries TRBV7-2 and TRBJ2-3; D not certain. The CDR3 covers 12 residues. CDR1 is SGHTA, CDR2 FQGNSA, per germline. V was pared by 2 bases and J by 5 bases, with 5 bases between. The CDR3 sequence is CASSLWRDTQYF. In DNA form, the CDR3 reads TGTGCCAGCAGCTTATGGCGAGATACGCAGTATTTT. Full variable domain (missing parts from reference TRBV7-2 and TRBJ2-3): GAGVSQSPSNKVTEKGKDVELRCDPISGHTALYWYRQSLGQGLEFLIYFQGNSAPDKSGLPSDRFSAERTGGSVSTLTIQRTQQEDSAVYLCASSLWRDTQYFGPGTRLTVL.

This clonotype was picked up a small number of times. The chain is built from TRBV7-9 and TRBJ2-4, with D hard to call. V was trimmed by 5 bases and J by 0 bases, leaving 11 bases between them. From germline, CDR1 is SEHNR and CDR2 FQNEAQ (reference sequence). This CDR3 comprises 15 residues. The CDR3 spells CASSLATLAKNIQYF. In nucleotides, the CDR3 is TGTGCCAGCAGCCTCGCGACATTAGCCAAAAACATTCAGTACTTC.

This chain links TRBV6-2 or TRBV6-3 with TRBJ2-1, with 10 bases lining up with TRBD2. The CDR3 runs to 16 residues. Germline CDR1 reads MNHEY; CDR2 reads SVGEGT. J lost 6 bases, V lost 7 bases, and 12 bases had no gene match. CDR3 in DNA: TGTGCCAGCAATATAGCGGGGGGCACGGGTGCCAATGAGCAGTTCTTC. It yields the protein CASNIAGGTGANEQFF.

This clonotype has only one observation. The V and J genes are TRBV21-1 and TRBJ2-5. TRBV21-1 represents a pseudogene. CDR3 length equals 12 residues. CDR3 protein: CAESPTQETQYF. For the CDR3, the DNA is TGTGCAGAGTCGCCGACCCAAGAGACCCAGTACTTC.

The chain has TRBV27 and TRBJ2-3, with 7 bases identical to TRBD2. Germline lookup yields CDR1 MNHEY and CDR2 SMNVEV (reference sequence). This CDR3 has 14 amino acids. Trimming cost V 5 bases and J 4 bases; bases outside gene matches: 6. The CDR3 nucleotides are TGTGCCAGCAGTGTGTCAGCGGGGCCAGATACGCAGTATTTT. This encodes CASSVSAGPDTQYF.

This chain uses TRBV20-1 with TRBJ1-2; D is unresolved. Germline-derived CDR1 and CDR2 are DFQATT and SNEGSKA (reference sequence). Trimming cost V 3 bases and J 8 bases, with 22 bases left between them. This CDR3 comprises 15 residues. The CDR3 nucleotides read TGCAGTGCTAGGCGTGATGTAGGGAGTGGAAAAGGCTACACCTTC. Protein sequence: CSARRDVGSGKGYTF.

The chain uses TRBV20-1 and TRBJ2-5; D ambiguous. With 0 bases removed from V and 2 bases from J, the gap between germline ends came to 13 bases. This CDR3 has 15 residues. Germline V gene sequence: CDR1 DFQATT, CDR2 SNEGSKA (reference sequence). The CDR3, as DNA: TGCAGTGCTAGAGATGGCCAGTTGAGACAAGAGACCCAGTACTTC. It yields the protein CSARDGQLRQETQYF.

This clonotype was observed a handful of times. The chain uses TRBV9 and TRBJ1-1, with 7 bases lining up with TRBD1. The germline CDR1 and CDR2 sequences are SGDLS and YYNGEE. CDR3 length: 15 amino acids. Unmatched junction bases numbered 6, after V lost 4 bases and J lost 0 bases. The CDR3 spells CASSLQGQMNTEAFF. The CDR3 DNA reads TGTGCCAGCAGCCTCCAGGGACAGATGAACACTGAAGCTTTCTTT.

The gene calls are TRBV7-9 and TRBJ2-5; D gene unclear. Germline CDR1 reads SEHNR; CDR2 reads FQNEAQ (reference sequence). CDR3 length: 15 residues. The V and J ends lost 3 bases and 2 bases respectively, with 13 bases between them. The CDR3: CASSLPGRIQETQYF. In DNA, the CDR3 is TGTGCCAGCAGCTTGCCAGGCCGAATACAAGAGACCCAGTACTTC.

The chain joins TRBV5-6 to TRBJ1-5; no firm D call. V was cut by 1 base and J by 4 bases, with 9 bases left in between. This CDR3 has 14 residues. Germline-derived CDR1 and CDR2 are SGHDT and YYEEEE. The chain's CDR3 is CASSLRASNQPQHF. The DNA of the CDR3 is TGTGCCAGCAGCTTGAGGGCATCTAATCAGCCCCAGCATTTT.

The chain has TRBV28 and TRBJ1-5; D not resolved. CDR3 length: 13 residues. V was cut by 2 bases and J by 6 bases, with 8 bases left in between. Looked up from germline, CDR1 is MDHEN and CDR2 is SYDVKM. Here the CDR3 DNA reads TGTGCCAGCAGTTTAGTCCTAACTCAGCCCCAGCATTTT. This gives the protein CASSLVLTQPQHF. The complete variable domain, with remaining parts taken from reference TRBV28 and TRBJ1-5, reads DVKVTQSSRYLVKRTGEKVFLECVQDMDHENMFWYRQDPGLGLRLIYFSYDVKMKEKGDIPEGYSVSREKKERFSLILESASTNQTSMYLCASSLVLTQPQHFGDGTRLSIL.

The rearrangement links TRBV13 to TRBJ1-2; tentative D call: TRBD1 (5 bases). With 5 bases removed from V and 4 bases from J, the gap between germline ends came to 17 bases. This CDR3 is built from 15 residues. From germline, CDR1 is PRHDT and CDR2 FYEKMQ (reference sequence). CDR3 sequence reads: CASSHTEDTAYGYTF. CDR3 nucleotide sequence: TGTGCCAGCAGCCATACGGAGGACACAGCCTATGGCTACACCTTC.

On this clonotype: The junction differs from germline at one of its ends, possibly a read error. V usage is TRBV7-9 and J usage is TRBJ1-5, with D uncertain. This CDR3 has 14 amino acids. Germline loops: CDR1 SEHNR, CDR2 FQNEAQ (reference sequence). DNA of the CDR3: TGTGCCAGCAGCACGGAGATTAGCAATCAGCCCCGGCATTTT. Translated, it gives CASSTEISNQPRHF.

The V call is TRBV6-6, the J call TRBJ2-4, with D possibly TRBD2 on 7 matching bases. This CDR3 is 14 amino acids long. Germline lookup yields CDR1 MNHNY and CDR2 SVGAGI (reference sequence). The V gene lost 4 bases and the J gene lost 5 bases, with 12 bases spanning the gap. This CDR3 is CASSLGGPENIQYF. The CDR3 nucleotides are TGTGCCAGCAGTTTGGGGGGGCCTGAAAACATTCAGTACTTC.

This chain links TRBV20-1 with TRBJ2-3, with 7 bases lining up with TRBD2. Trimming removed 5 bases from V and 9 bases from J; junction bases left unmatched: 17. This CDR3 has 15 amino acids. CDR1 is DFQATT, CDR2 SNEGSKA, per germline (reference sequence). In DNA, the CDR3 is TGCAGTGCTGAAATACTAGCGCGGGCGCAACGAACGCAGTATTTT. Protein sequence: CSAEILARAQRTQYF.

This clonotype was counted between two and nine times. This sequence joins TRBV4-2 and TRBJ2-4, with 9 bases lining up with TRBD2. Germline loops: CDR1 LGHNA, CDR2 YNFKEQ. The CDR3 has 17 residues. Trimming took 0 bases from V and 6 from J; bases not matched to a gene: 9. In nucleotides, the CDR3 is TGTGCCAGCAGCCAAGAATTTGGTGTTAGCGGGGGAAACATTCAGTACTTC. It specifies CASSQEFGVSGGNIQYF.

This clonotype has more than one count but fewer than ten. J is TRBJ1-4 and V is TRBV25-1, with D perhaps TRBD1 (6 bases). CDR3 length: 18 amino acids. Germline loops: CDR1 MGHDK, CDR2 SYGVNS. With 2 bases removed from V and 7 bases from J, the gap between germline ends came to 23 bases. In nucleotides, the CDR3 is TGTGCCAGCAGTGAAATTATGGGGGCGAGTGGGGGGAGTGAAAAACTGTTTTTT. Its translation is CASSEIMGASGGSEKLFF. Looking up the rest from reference TRBV25-1 and TRBJ1-4 gives the full variable domain: EADIYQTPRYLVIGTGKKITLECSQTMGHDKMYWYQQDPGMELHLIHYSYGVNSTEKGDLSSESTVSRIRTEHFPLTLESARPSHTSQYLCASSEIMGASGGSEKLFFGSGTQLSVL.

The J gene is TRBJ2-1, the V gene TRBV9; 9 nucleotides match TRBD1. Germline values: CDR1 SGDLS, CDR2 YYNGEE. The CDR3 has 15 amino acids. V lost 7 bases and J lost 2; bases outside the gene matches: 7. CDR3 protein: CASGPGTGPYNEQFF. In DNA form, the CDR3 reads TGTGCCAGCGGCCCGGGGACAGGGCCCTACAATGAGCAGTTCTTC.

The chain uses TRBV20-1 and TRBJ1-5; D not resolved. Germline CDR1 reads DFQATT; CDR2 reads SNEGSKA (reference sequence). The CDR3 has 16 residues. The V and J ends lost 2 bases and 0 bases respectively, with 14 bases between them. The CDR3 sequence is CSARRNVDYSNQPQHF. In nucleotides, the CDR3 is TGCAGTGCTAGACGGAATGTCGACTATAGCAATCAGCCCCAGCATTTT.

This clonotype has just a few counts. J is TRBJ2-2 and V is TRBV7-2, with D hard to call. The germline CDR1 and CDR2 sequences are SGHTA and FQGNSA. Trimming stripped 0 bases from V and 5 bases from J, with 7 bases between. The CDR3 extends over 14 amino acids. The CDR3 protein is CASSLAGRTGELFF. As DNA, the CDR3 is TGTGCCAGCAGCTTAGCAGGCAGGACCGGGGAGCTGTTTTTT.

V and J are TRBV6-4 and TRBJ1-1; tentative D call: TRBD1 (5 bases). V lost 2 bases and J lost 2, with 21 bases in between. The CDR3 is 18 residues long. Germline V gives CDR1 MRHNA, CDR2 SNTAGT. The CDR3 nucleotides are TGTGCCAGCAGTGACCCAACGGCACGGGGGGACCTTAACACTGAAGCTTTCTTT. This translates into CASSDPTARGDLNTEAFF.

In this sample, this clonotype turned up a few times. The V and J genes are TRBV7-2 and TRBJ2-4, with 8 bases identical to TRBD1. Trimming took 5 bases from V and 5 from J; bases not matched to a gene: 5. The CDR3 sequence is 14 residues long. The germline gives CDR1 SGHTA, CDR2 FQGNSA. The CDR3, as DNA: TGTGCCAGCAGCGGGACAGGATCCCAAAACATTCAGTACTTC. The encoded protein is CASSGTGSQNIQYF.

As for this clonotype: An end of the junction does not agree with germline; a read error may underlie this. V gene TRBV7-9 combines with J gene TRBJ2-1; 10 positions agree with TRBD1. The CDR3 has 16 residues. Germline-derived CDR1 and CDR2 are SEHNR and FQNEAQ (reference sequence). The CDR3 spells CANSFSGTGEFDEQFF. The CDR3, as DNA: TGTGCCAACAGCTTTTCCGGGACAGGGGAATTCGATGAGCAGTTCTTC.

The chain links TRBV27 to TRBJ1-6; 8 nucleotides agree with TRBD1. V was clipped by 5 bases and J by 8 bases; unmatched bases: 11. CDR3 length: 16 amino acids. The germline CDR1 and CDR2 sequences are MNHEY and SMNVEV (reference sequence). CDR3: CASSLGGPGGYSPLHF. The CDR3 DNA is TGTGCCAGCAGTCTAGGCGGGCCAGGGGGCTATTCACCCCTCCACTTT.

This clonotype was detected only a few times. The chain employs TRBV28 and TRBJ2-3; tentatively, D is TRBD1 (5 bases). The V gene's germline CDR1 is MDHEN and CDR2 SYDVKM. Trimming shortened V by 6 bases and J by 7 bases, and 17 bases separated the two germline ends. This CDR3 comprises 14 residues. CDR3 region: CASRPRARGYTQYF. The CDR3, as DNA: TGTGCCAGCAGACCCCGAGCTAGGGGATATACGCAGTATTTT.

A note on this clonotype: The junction shows a germline mismatch at one end, possibly a read error. The chain combines TRBV12-3 or TRBV12-4 with TRBJ2-1; the match to TRBD2 covers 7 bases. The CDR3 is 13 residues long. The CDR3 loop is CASKSGGNNERYF. The CDR3 coding sequence is TGTGCCAGCAAGTCGGGGGGAAACAATGAGCGGTACTTC.

This clonotype showed up just a few times. The rearrangement uses TRBV27 and TRBJ1-5, with D unclear. Germline CDR1 is MNHEY and CDR2 is SMNVEV (reference sequence). Trimming took 1 base from V and 1 from J, leaving 17 bases between them. This CDR3 spans 18 amino acids. DNA for the CDR3: TGTGCCAGCAGTTTATACAGCCTTAAAAGTGGAAGCAATCAGCCCCAGCATTTT. It translates to CASSLYSLKSGSNQPQHF.